What follows is one T cell receptor beta chain and its context. This specimen belongs to a study of blood T cell repertoires in COVID-19. Study-wide context: Italy, Spain and the United States were the sources of the convalescent and acute COVID-19 samples. T cells, B-cell-depleted T cells, or PBMCs provided the cDNA or gDNA that served as material.

Produced via immunoSEQ multiplex PCR; TCRdb's table is partial and in-frame only. The sample yields tens of thousands of clones, 70% to 80% seen once. The germline gives CDR1 MNHEY, CDR2 SVGEGT. The CDR3 has 12 residues. Trimming pared 3 bases from V and 8 bases from J, leaving 10 bases between. The V and J genes are TRBV6-2 or TRBV6-3 and TRBJ1-2, with a weak D call TRBD1 (6 bases). The source is a human donor in a cohort sampled during active COVID-19. The material sequenced was peripheral blood. CDR3 DNA: TGTGCCAGCAGTTATCCAGGGGAAGGCTACACCTTC. Translation gives CASSYPGEGYTF.